A single sample is the source of the 10 T cell receptor beta chains below, sequenced in a study of shared clonotypes between healthy human individuals. TCRdb's copy holds only in-frame clones and misses some; the assay was immunoSEQ multiplex PCR. Seen here are about 2.4 million clones, 80% to 95% observed once, and the top ten hold around 0.37%. Sample: naive CD4+ T cells from PBMCs. Specified subset: CD45RA+ positively selected. The receptors come from a man younger than 30 in good health. Some clones in this sample may be carry-over from other donors' samples.

V is TRBV7-2 and J is TRBJ1-5; D perhaps matches TRBD1 (6 bases). Germline CDR1 reads SGHTA; CDR2 reads FQGNSA. The CDR3 covers 15 residues. V was trimmed by 3 bases and J by 5 bases, leaving 14 bases between them. The CDR3 sequence is CASSFTGGADQPQHF. CDR3 in DNA: TGTGCCAGCAGCTTCACGGGGGGCGCCGATCAGCCCCAGCATTTT.

The genes are TRBV28 and TRBJ1-3, with D hard to call. V lost 4 bases to trimming and J lost 0 bases, with 10 bases between them. The CDR3 totals 15 residues. CDR1 and CDR2 (germline): MDHEN, SYDVKM. This chain's CDR3 is CASSWTGNSGNTIYF. DNA of the CDR3: TGTGCCAGCAGTTGGACGGGTAACTCTGGAAACACCATATATTTT.

This clone has just one count. V usage is TRBV13 and J usage is TRBJ2-1, with TRBD2 matching over 10 bases. The CDR3 has 17 amino acids. Germline CDR1 and CDR2: PRHDT and FYEKMQ (reference sequence). V gave up 0 bases and J gave up 8 bases; unmatched junction bases: 10. The CDR3 reads CASSLGYKREGFDEQFF. The CDR3 DNA reads TGTGCCAGCAGCTTAGGATATAAGCGGGAGGGGTTCGATGAGCAGTTCTTC.

This chain links TRBV5-1 with TRBJ2-5; 14 bases are shared with TRBD2. Near its end, the DNA agrees better with TRBJ2-7, so the J call may be wrong. The germline V gene encodes CDR1 SGHRS and CDR2 YFSETQ. CDR3 length: 15 amino acids. The CDR3 spells CASSAGLAGAYEQYF. DNA of the CDR3: TGCGCCAGCAGCGCGGGACTAGCGGGAGCCTACGAGCAGTACTTC.

This chain connects TRBV28 to TRBJ1-2; unclear D gene. The germline CDR1 and CDR2 sequences are MDHEN and SYDVKM. CDR3 length: 13 amino acids. V was trimmed by 2 bases and J by 4 bases, leaving 8 bases between them. As DNA, the CDR3 is TGTGCCAGCAGTTTACTCCCCACCTATGGCTACACCTTC. It encodes CASSLLPTYGYTF.

The V gene is TRBV28, the J gene TRBJ2-7, with a weak D call TRBD1 (5 bases). Trimming stripped 7 bases from V and 11 bases from J, with 15 bases between. CDR1 and CDR2 (germline): MDHEN, SYDVKM. The CDR3 runs to 11 residues. CDR3 nucleotides: TGTGCCAGCACCTCGGTGGCGGACAAGTACTTC. Its translation is CASTSVADKYF.

The chain couples TRBV28 to TRBJ2-2; D not resolved. CDR1 and CDR2 from the germline V gene are MDHEN and SYDVKM. There are 14 residues in the CDR3. Deletions cut 10 bases from V and 0 bases from J, with 12 bases between. DNA for the CDR3: TGTGCCAACTTCCCTGGGGCGAACACCGGGGAGCTGTTTTTT. Protein product: CANFPGANTGELFF.

The CDR3 reads CASSSRTGGNEQFF. CDR3 DNA sequence: TGTGCCAGCAGCTCCAGGACAGGGGGCAATGAGCAGTTCTTC. This rearrangement joins TRBV7-7 to TRBJ2-1; 10 nucleotides line up with TRBD1. The length of the CDR3 is 14 residues. CDR1 SSHAT and CDR2 FNYEAQ come from the germline V gene (reference sequence). Trimming removed 4 bases from V and 6 bases from J; junction bases left unmatched: 3.

This chain links TRBV7-2 with TRBJ2-5; D may match TRBD1 or TRBD2 (5 bases each). Trimming removed 5 bases from V and 3 bases from J, with 16 bases in between. Germline CDR1 is SGHTA and CDR2 is FQGNSA. The CDR3 has 15 amino acids. CDR3 sequence reads: CASSPVGLAKETQYF. The CDR3 coding sequence is TGTGCCAGCAGCCCGGTGGGGCTAGCCAAAGAGACCCAGTACTTC.

The gene calls are TRBV30 and TRBJ2-4; no clear D. Germline lookup yields CDR1 GTSNPN and CDR2 SVGIG (reference sequence). Trimming removed 0 bases from V and 6 bases from J, with 9 bases in between. CDR3 length equals 13 residues. CDR3 protein: CAWSVVRLNIQYF. The CDR3 region has the DNA TGTGCCTGGAGTGTCGTCCGACTAAACATTCAGTACTTC.